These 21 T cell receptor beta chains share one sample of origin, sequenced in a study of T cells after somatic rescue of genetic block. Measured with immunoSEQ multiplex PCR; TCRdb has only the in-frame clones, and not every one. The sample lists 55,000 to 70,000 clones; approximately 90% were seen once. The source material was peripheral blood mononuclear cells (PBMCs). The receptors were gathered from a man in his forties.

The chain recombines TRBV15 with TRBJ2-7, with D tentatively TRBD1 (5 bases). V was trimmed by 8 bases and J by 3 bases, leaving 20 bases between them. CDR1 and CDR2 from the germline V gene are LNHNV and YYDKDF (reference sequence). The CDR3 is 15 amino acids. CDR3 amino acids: CATSLNREGVYEQYF. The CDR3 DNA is TGTGCCACCTCTCTAAACAGAGAAGGGGTCTACGAGCAGTACTTC.

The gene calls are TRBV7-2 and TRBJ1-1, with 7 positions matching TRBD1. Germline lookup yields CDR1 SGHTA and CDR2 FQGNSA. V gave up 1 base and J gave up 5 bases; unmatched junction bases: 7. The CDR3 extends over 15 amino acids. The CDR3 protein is CASSLVRSGGTEAFF. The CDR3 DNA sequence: TGTGCCAGCAGCTTAGTAAGGTCAGGGGGGACTGAAGCTTTCTTT.

CDR3 in DNA: TGTGCCAGCAGCCACATCCATCCTAGATTGAACACTGAAGCTTTCTTT. Translation gives CASSHIHPRLNTEAFF. The chain recombines TRBV14 with TRBJ1-1; D is undetermined. This CDR3 spans 16 amino acids. Trimming took off 3 bases at V and 0 bases at J, with 14 bases between the two ends. The V gene's germline CDR1 is SGHDN and CDR2 FVKESK.

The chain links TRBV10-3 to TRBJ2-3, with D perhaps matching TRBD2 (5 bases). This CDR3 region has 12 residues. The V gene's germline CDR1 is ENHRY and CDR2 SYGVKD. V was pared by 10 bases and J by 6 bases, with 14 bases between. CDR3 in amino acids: CAKRTPPDTQYF. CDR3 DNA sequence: TGTGCCAAGCGGACCCCGCCCGATACGCAGTATTTT.

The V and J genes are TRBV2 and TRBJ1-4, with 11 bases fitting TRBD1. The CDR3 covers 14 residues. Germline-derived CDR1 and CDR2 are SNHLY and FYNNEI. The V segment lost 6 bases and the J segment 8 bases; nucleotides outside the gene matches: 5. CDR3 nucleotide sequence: TGTGCCAGCAGCTCGGACAGGGGGCTCGAAAAACTGTTTTTT. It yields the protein CASSSDRGLEKLFF.

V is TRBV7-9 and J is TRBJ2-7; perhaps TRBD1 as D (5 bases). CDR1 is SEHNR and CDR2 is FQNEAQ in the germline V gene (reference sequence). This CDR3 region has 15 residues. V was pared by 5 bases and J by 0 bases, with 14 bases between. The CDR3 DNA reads TGTGCCAGCAGCCCACCAGGGTCGAACTCCTACGAGCAGTACTTC. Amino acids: CASSPPGSNSYEQYF.

The CDR3 loop is CASSARFEQYF. The CDR3 region has the DNA TGCGCCAGCAGTGCCAGGTTCGAGCAGTACTTC. V usage is TRBV10-2 and J usage is TRBJ2-7, with no clear D. The CDR3 totals 11 residues. The V end lost 4 bases, the J end lost 6 bases, and 7 bases lay between the germline ends. Per the germline V gene, CDR1 is WSHSY and CDR2 is SAAADI.

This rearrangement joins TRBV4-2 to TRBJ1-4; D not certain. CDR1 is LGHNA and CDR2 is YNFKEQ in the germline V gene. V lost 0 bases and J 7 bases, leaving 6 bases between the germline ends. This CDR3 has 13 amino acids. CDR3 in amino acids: CASSQEWGEKLFF. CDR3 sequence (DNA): TGTGCCAGCAGCCAAGAATGGGGTGAAAAACTGTTTTTT.

CDR3 sequence (DNA): TGTGCCAGCAGCCTGGGATTTACGCAGTATTTT. This gives the protein CASSLGFTQYF. The rearrangement uses TRBV27 and TRBJ2-3; D is undetermined. Trimming cost V 6 bases and J 8 bases, with 9 bases left between them. The germline gives CDR1 MNHEY, CDR2 SMNVEV (reference sequence). The CDR3 spans 11 residues.

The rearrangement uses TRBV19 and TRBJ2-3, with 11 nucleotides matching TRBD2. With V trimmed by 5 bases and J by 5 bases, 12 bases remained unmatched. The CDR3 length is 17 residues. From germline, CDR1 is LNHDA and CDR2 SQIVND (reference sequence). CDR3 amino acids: CASSRPGTSGRGDTQYF. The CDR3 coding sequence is TGTGCCAGTAGTCGTCCCGGGACTAGCGGTAGAGGAGATACGCAGTATTTT.

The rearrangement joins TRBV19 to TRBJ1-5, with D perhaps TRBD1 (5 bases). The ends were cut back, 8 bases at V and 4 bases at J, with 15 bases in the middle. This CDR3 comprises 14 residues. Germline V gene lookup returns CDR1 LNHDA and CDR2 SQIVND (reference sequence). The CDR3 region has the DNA TGTGCCAGTGTCAGACCGGGACTAAATCAGCCCCAGCATTTT. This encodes CASVRPGLNQPQHF.

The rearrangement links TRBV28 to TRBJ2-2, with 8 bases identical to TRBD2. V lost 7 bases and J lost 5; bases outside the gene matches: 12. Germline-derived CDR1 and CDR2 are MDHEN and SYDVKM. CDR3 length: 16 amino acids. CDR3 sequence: CASNPGGAGQTGELFF. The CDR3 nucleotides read TGTGCCAGCAACCCCGGGGGGGCGGGTCAGACCGGGGAGCTGTTTTTT.

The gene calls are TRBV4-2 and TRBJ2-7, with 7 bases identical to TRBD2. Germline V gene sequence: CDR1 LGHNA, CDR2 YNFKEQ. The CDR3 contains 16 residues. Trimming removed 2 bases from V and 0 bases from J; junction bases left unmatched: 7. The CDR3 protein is CASSQRLAESSYEQYF. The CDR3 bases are TGTGCCAGCAGCCAACGACTAGCTGAAAGCTCCTACGAGCAGTACTTC.

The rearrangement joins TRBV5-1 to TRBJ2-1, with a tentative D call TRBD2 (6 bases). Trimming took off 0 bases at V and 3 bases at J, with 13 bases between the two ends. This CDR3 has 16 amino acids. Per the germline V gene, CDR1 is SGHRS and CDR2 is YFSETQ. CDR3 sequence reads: CASSLAVSGNYNEQFF. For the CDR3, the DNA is TGCGCCAGCAGCTTGGCGGTTAGCGGAAACTACAATGAGCAGTTCTTC. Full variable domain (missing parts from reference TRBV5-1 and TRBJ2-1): KAGVTQTPRYLIKTRGQQVTLSCSPISGHRSVSWYQQTPGQGLQFLFEYFSETQRNKGNFPGRFSGRQFSNSRSEMNVSTLELGDSALYLCASSLAVSGNYNEQFFGPGTRLTVL.

CDR3: CASSVNSGRLRIHEQYF. In nucleotides, the CDR3 is TGTGCCAGCAGCGTCAATAGCGGGAGGCTCCGGATCCACGAGCAGTACTTC. The chain couples TRBV7-2 to TRBJ2-7; 10 bases align to TRBD2. Losses at the gene ends were 5 bases for V and 5 bases for J; bases not matched to a gene: 15. The CDR3 loop spans 17 amino acids. Germline lookup yields CDR1 SGHTA and CDR2 FQGNSA.

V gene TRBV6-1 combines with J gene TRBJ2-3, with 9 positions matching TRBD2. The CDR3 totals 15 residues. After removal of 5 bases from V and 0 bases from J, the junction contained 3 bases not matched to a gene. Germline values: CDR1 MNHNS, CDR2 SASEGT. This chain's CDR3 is CASSLAGESTDTQYF. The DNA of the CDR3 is TGTGCCAGCAGTTTAGCGGGGGAAAGCACAGATACGCAGTATTTT.

The CDR3: CASSLGGQRQYF. Here the CDR3 DNA reads TGTGCCAGCAGCTTGGGGGGGCAACGGCAGTACTTC. This chain uses TRBV13 with TRBJ2-7, with a tentative D call TRBD2 (7 bases). The V end lost 3 bases, the J end lost 9 bases, and 12 bases lay between the germline ends. CDR1 is PRHDT and CDR2 is FYEKMQ in the germline V gene (reference sequence). The CDR3 has 12 amino acids. The full variable domain, with the rest looked up from reference TRBV13 and TRBJ2-7, is AAGVIQSPRHLIKEKRETATLKCYPIPRHDTVYWYQQGPGQDPQFLISFYEKMQSDKGSIPDRFSAQQFSDYHSELNMSSLELGDSALYFCASSLGGQRQYFGPGTRLTVT.

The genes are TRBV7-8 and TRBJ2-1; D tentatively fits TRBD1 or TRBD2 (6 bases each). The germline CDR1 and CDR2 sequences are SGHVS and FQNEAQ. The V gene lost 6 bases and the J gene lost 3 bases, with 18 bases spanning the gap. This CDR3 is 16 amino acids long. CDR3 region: CASSPVRGPNYNEQFF. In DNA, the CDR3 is TGTGCCAGCAGTCCCGTCCGGGGGCCCAACTACAATGAGCAGTTCTTC.

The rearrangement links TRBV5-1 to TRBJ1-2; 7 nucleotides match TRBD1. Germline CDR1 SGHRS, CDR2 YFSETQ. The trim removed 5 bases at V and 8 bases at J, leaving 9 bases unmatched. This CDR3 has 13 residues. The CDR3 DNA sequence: TGCGCCAGCAGTTTAGACAGGGCCTCCGGCTACACCTTC. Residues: CASSLDRASGYTF.

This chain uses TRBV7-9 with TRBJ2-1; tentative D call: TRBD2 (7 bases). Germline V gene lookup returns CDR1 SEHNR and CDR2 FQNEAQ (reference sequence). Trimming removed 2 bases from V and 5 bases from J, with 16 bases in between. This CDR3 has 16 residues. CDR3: CASSLSRGGIDNEQFF. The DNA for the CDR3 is TGTGCCAGCAGCTTAAGTAGGGGGGGCATCGACAATGAGCAGTTCTTC.

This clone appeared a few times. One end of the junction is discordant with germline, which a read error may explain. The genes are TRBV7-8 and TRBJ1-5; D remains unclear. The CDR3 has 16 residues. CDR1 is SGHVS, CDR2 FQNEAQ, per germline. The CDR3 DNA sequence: TGTGCCAGCAGCTTTTCAAGATCTCCTAGCCATCAGCCCCAGCATTTT. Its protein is CASSFSRSPSHQPQHF.